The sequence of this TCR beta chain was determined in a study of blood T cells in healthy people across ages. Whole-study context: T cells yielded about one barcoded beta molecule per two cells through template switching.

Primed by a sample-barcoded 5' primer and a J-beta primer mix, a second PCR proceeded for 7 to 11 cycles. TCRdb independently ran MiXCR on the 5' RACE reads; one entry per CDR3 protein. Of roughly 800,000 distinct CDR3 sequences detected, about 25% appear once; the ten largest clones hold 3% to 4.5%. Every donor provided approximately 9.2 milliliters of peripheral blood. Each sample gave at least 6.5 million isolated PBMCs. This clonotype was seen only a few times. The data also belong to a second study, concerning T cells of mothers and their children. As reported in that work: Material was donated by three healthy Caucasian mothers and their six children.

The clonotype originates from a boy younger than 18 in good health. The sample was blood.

The DNA of the CDR3 is TGTGCCAGCAGCCGGGGCAGCGCGGCCTACGAGCAGTACTTC. Translation: CASSRGSAAYEQYF. The chain employs TRBV3-1 and TRBJ2-7, with a weak D call TRBD1 (5 bases). With 4 bases removed from V and 2 bases from J, the gap between germline ends came to 12 bases. CDR1 and CDR2 (germline): LGHDT, YNNKEL (reference sequence). CDR3 length: 14 amino acids.